This T cell receptor (beta chain) came from a study of T cells in Graves' hyperthyroidism and ophthalmopathy (dated by TCRdb to between 2018 and 2021). Regarding the study in general: Peripheral blood samples were taken at the time of initial diagnosis, prior to any treatment. In six Graves' hyperthyroidism patients, the study also compared T-cell repertoires from thyroid tissue with T-cell repertoires from blood. TCR Vbeta CDR3 sequencing of fewer than 150 peripheral blood samples (approximately 44 ophthalmopathy, roughly 72 hyperthyroidism and approximately 17 progressor patients) is reported in the paper. The approximately 95 discovery patients were divided at random into training and test sets in a 7:3 ratio. TCR V-J signatures able to tell the groups apart were searched for in a discovery cohort of 100 or so patients, of whom approximately 40 had Graves' ophthalmopathy and more than 55 had stable Graves' hyperthyroidism. An independent validation cohort of about 19 hyperthyroidism patients and over 15 patients who later progressed to ophthalmopathy tested prospective prediction of ophthalmopathy. Once sampling was done, hyperthyroidism patients were given methimazole at a starting dose of 30 mg daily, whereas ophthalmopathy patients were given high-dose intravenous methylprednisolone.

Ophthalmopathy patients had moderately to severely active disease, with a Clinical Activity Score of 3 or more, a NOSPECS grade of 4 or more, and a disease duration of less than 3 months. The study excluded patients with uncontrolled infections, other autoimmune diseases, pregnancy or lactation. Diagnoses were based on clinical symptoms, serum thyroxine and TRAb, thyroid ultrasound and orbital computed tomography. PBMCs were isolated from about 9.2 ml of fresh peripheral blood by Ficoll-Paque density gradient centrifugation. Total RNA was extracted with Trizol reagent, and quality was checked on an Agilent 2100 Bioanalyzer. This clonotype was counted ten times or more. There is no known antigen for this receptor. The record has no base qualities; no much larger clone is one base away. Trimming at the junction amounts to 4 bases on V and 9 bases on J, and the germline ends lie 11 bases apart. The germline V gene gives CDR1 as SGHDT and CDR2 as YYEEEE. The CDR3 contains 12 residues, cysteine and phenylalanine counted. Only the CDR3 part of the read is kept: 36 bases, read in frame from the first base.

What the research found in general, with its limitations: Sample size was not statistically predetermined, and blinding of investigators to group allocation was not performed. Blood samples also contained most of the expanded thyroid clonotypes (frequency above 0.001), which suggests that blood repertoires may reflect thyroid immune responses. During validation, the model predicted progression to ophthalmopathy a median of approximately 6.5 months ahead of onset, with roughly 65% sensitivity and almost 75% specificity. Ophthalmopathy was separated from stable hyperthyroidism by a 13 V-J signature model, with about 88% sensitivity and around 81% specificity obtained in cross-validation and 80%/75% obtained in testing.

Amplification of TCR beta CDR3 regions was carried out from RNA transcripts. The TCR CDR3 was subjected to a first round of RT-PCR using the HTBI primer set and the Qiagen OneStep RT-PCR kit. A second multiplex PCR round built the libraries, followed by size selection and purification. The libraries were sequenced on an Illumina HiSeq2000 using paired-end 100 bp reads. In the paper's pipeline: Raw data were processed with SOAPnuke, discarding reads with adapters, uncalled bases, mean Phred below 15, or no exact constant-primer or identifier match. COPE v1.2.5 was used to merge the high-quality paired reads, and each unique nucleotide sequence was defined as a clonotype. MiTCR v1.1 was used to align the clonotypes against IMGT TRBV, TRBD and TRBJ reference segments. Only V-J combinations with frequency above 0.0001, covering about 99% of repertoires, were analysed. A TCS score was defined as the ratio between F50 (clonal expansion) and ExV (chaos), using BLOSUM62-based TCRdist between CDR3 peptides within each V-J. Welch's t-statistics and random forest reduced 500 to 550 V-J features to roughly 13, which were used in a naive Bayes classifier (R e1071). The public reads were reprocessed in TCRdb via fastp at Q25 and MiXCR, keeping in-frame beta chains. Records with the same CDR3 protein are collapsed into one entry carrying the most frequent genes and DNA. The V and J calls, along with clone size, are taken from TCRdb and not from the paper's own processing. This sample holds under 400,000 distinct CDR3 sequences; 15% to 20% were observed only once. The ten largest account for around 16% of the sample.

This receptor chain uses TRBV5-6 and TRBJ1-5, with no confidently assigned D gene. The clonotype comes from a woman in her forties with Graves' ophthalmopathy. Material for sequencing was blood. In nucleotide form, the sequence is TGTGCCAGCAGCAGCGGGCCCCGGCCCCAGCATTTT. Protein translation: CASSSGPRPQHF.